One sample yielded the 31 T cell receptor beta chains listed below, sequenced in a study of cytomegalovirus exposure and HLA in healthy donors (TCRdb year 2017). Receptor libraries were prepared by the immunoSEQ multiplex PCR assay. For the multiplex PCR, a mixture combining 60 forward primers for TCR Vbeta segments and 13 reverse primers for TCR Jbeta segments was used. Held by TCRdb, this immuneACCESS table contains in-frame sequences only and omits some clones. Under half of the omission traces to an unresolved V gene where checked; the cause of the rest is unknown. The sample table records 130,000 or so clones; around 80% of these occur just once. Just under 3% of the sample goes to the ten largest clones. The specimen sequenced was PBMCs. The receptor source for this set is a woman younger than 35 in good health and CMV-seropositive.

This clone showed up just a few times. The J gene is TRBJ1-4, the V gene TRBV7-9, with TRBD1 as a possible D gene (6 bases). Trimming stripped 2 bases from V and 6 bases from J, with 10 bases between. This CDR3 region has 14 residues. In germline, CDR1 is SEHNR, CDR2 FQNEAQ (reference sequence). The CDR3 region is CASSLSRGDEKLFF. CDR3 in DNA: TGTGCCAGCAGCTTAAGCAGGGGAGATGAAAAACTGTTTTTT.

In nucleotides, the CDR3 is TGTGCCAGCAGCTTAGGACAGGGCGTGGACACCGGGGAGCTGTTTTTT. It codes for CASSLGQGVDTGELFF. The rearrangement links TRBV7-6 to TRBJ2-2; 7 bases match TRBD1. The V segment lost 1 base and the J segment 3 bases; nucleotides outside the gene matches: 5. CDR1 is SGHVS and CDR2 is FNYEAQ in the germline V gene. The CDR3 extends over 16 amino acids.

This clone was seen a handful of times. This chain connects TRBV7-9 to TRBJ1-2; 8 bases align to TRBD1. V was clipped by 4 bases and J by 7 bases; unmatched bases: 14. Germline CDR1 is SEHNR and CDR2 is FQNEAQ (reference sequence). The CDR3 is 16 residues long. CDR3 DNA sequence: TGTGCCAGCAGCTCCCCGGACAGGGAGTTAAAGTTTGGCTACACCTTC. Amino acid sequence: CASSSPDRELKFGYTF.

The rearrangement uses TRBV5-6 and TRBJ2-2, with D perhaps TRBD2 (5 bases). Deletions cut 5 bases from V and 7 bases from J, with 15 bases between. The germline V gene has CDR1 SGHDT and CDR2 YYEEEE. The CDR3 totals 14 residues. The CDR3 DNA is TGTGCCAGCAGACCGGACGGAGGCGGCGGGGAGCTGTTTTTT. Translated, it gives CASRPDGGGGELFF.

The chain is built from TRBV28 and TRBJ2-7, with TRBD1 matching over 8 bases. Germline lookup yields CDR1 MDHEN and CDR2 SYDVKM. This CDR3 comprises 13 residues. J gave up 3 bases and V 6 bases, and 4 bases lay outside the gene matches. CDR3 DNA: TGTGCCAGCAGAGGACAGGGACTCTACGAGCAGTACTTC. Its translation: CASRGQGLYEQYF.

The chain couples TRBV7-3 to TRBJ2-1; 7 bases agree with TRBD2. This CDR3 comprises 11 residues. Per the germline V gene, CDR1 is SGHTA and CDR2 is FQGTGA. V shed 4 bases, J shed 11 bases, and the junction held 2 bases outside the gene matches. The CDR3 DNA sequence: TGTGCCAGCAGCTACGGGGGGAAGCAGTTCTTC. Translated: CASSYGGKQFF. The full variable domain, in which reference TRBV7-3 and TRBJ2-1 provide the parts outside the CDR3, is GAGVSQTPSNKVTEKGKYVELRCDPISGHTALYWYRQSLGQGPEFLIYFQGTGAADDSGLPNDRFFAVRPEGSVSTLKIQRTERGDSAVYLCASSYGGKQFFGPGTRLTVL.

The DNA for the CDR3 is TGCGCCAGCAGCAGACAGGGAAATCAGCCCCAGCATTTT. Protein product: CASSRQGNQPQHF. The chain employs TRBV10-1 and TRBJ1-5, with 7 bases fitting TRBD1. V shed 6 bases and J 4 bases; nucleotides not matched to a gene: 3. CDR1 is WNHNN and CDR2 is SYGVQD in the germline V gene (reference sequence). The CDR3 extends over 13 amino acids.

The chain carries TRBV5-6 and TRBJ1-1; D is ambiguous. V was trimmed by 4 bases and J by 0 bases, leaving 13 bases between them. The CDR3 is made up of 15 amino acids. Germline V gives CDR1 SGHDT, CDR2 YYEEEE. CDR3 nucleotides: TGTGCCAGCAGCCTGACACGGTTGTTGAACACTGAAGCTTTCTTT. It yields the protein CASSLTRLLNTEAFF.

V gene TRBV25-1 combines with J gene TRBJ2-5; tentatively, D is TRBD1 (6 bases). Germline assignment: CDR1 MGHDK and CDR2 SYGVNS. The CDR3 contains 14 residues. V lost 2 bases and J 4 bases, leaving 11 bases between the germline ends. CDR3 bases: TGTGCCAGCAGTGAAATGGGACAACCAGAGACCCAGTACTTC. Translated, it gives CASSEMGQPETQYF.

The CDR3 nucleotides read TGTGCCAGCACCCGGGGACTAGCGAGTAAAACAGATACGCAGTATTTT. Translating it yields CASTRGLASKTDTQYF. The chain is built from TRBV7-2 and TRBJ2-3; 10 bases match TRBD2. The V gene's germline CDR1 is SGHTA and CDR2 FQGNSA. The CDR3 is 16 amino acids. V dropped 7 bases and J dropped 3; count of bases not matched to a gene: 10. Drawing the rest from reference TRBV7-2 and TRBJ2-3, the complete variable domain is GAGVSQSPSNKVTEKGKDVELRCDPISGHTALYWYRQSLGQGLEFLIYFQGNSAPDKSGLPSDRFSAERTGGSVSTLTIQRTQQEDSAVYLCASTRGLASKTDTQYFGPGTRLTVL.

The chain couples TRBV5-1 to TRBJ1-2; D perhaps matches TRBD1 (6 bases). Deletions cut 0 bases from V and 4 bases from J, with 16 bases between. Germline V gene lookup returns CDR1 SGHRS and CDR2 YFSETQ. The CDR3 is 16 residues long. This CDR3 is CASSLAPGGVGYGYTF. The CDR3 region has the DNA TGCGCCAGCAGCTTGGCCCCGGGGGGCGTAGGCTATGGCTACACCTTC.

This chain links TRBV2 with TRBJ2-7; tentative D call: TRBD2 (6 bases). CDR3 length equals 11 residues. In germline, CDR1 is SNHLY, CDR2 FYNNEI. V was pared by 11 bases and J by 5 bases, with 13 bases between. The CDR3 region has the DNA TGTGCCGGCGGCTCGGGGGACGAGCAGTACTTC. Its protein is CAGGSGDEQYF.

The gene calls are TRBV4-2 and TRBJ1-4, with 9 bases aligning to TRBD1. The CDR3 has 19 amino acids. CDR1 and CDR2 from the germline V gene are LGHNA and YNFKEQ. Trimming took 1 base from V and 0 from J; bases not matched to a gene: 9. The CDR3 reads CASSQVPGQGGPTNEKLFF. The CDR3 region has the DNA TGTGCCAGCAGCCAAGTTCCGGGACAGGGAGGACCAACTAATGAAAAACTGTTTTTT.

This clone was found a few times. This chain joins TRBV5-1 and TRBJ1-1, with 8 bases fitting TRBD1. Germline CDR1 is SGHRS and CDR2 is YFSETQ. This CDR3 is built from 14 residues. V was pared by 3 bases and J by 3 bases, with 4 bases of the junction left unmatched. The CDR3 is CASSSQGVDTEAFF. The CDR3 region has the DNA TGCGCCAGCAGCTCACAGGGGGTAGACACTGAAGCTTTCTTT. The full variable domain, with the rest looked up from reference TRBV5-1 and TRBJ1-1, is KAGVTQTPRYLIKTRGQQVTLSCSPISGHRSVSWYQQTPGQGLQFLFEYFSETQRNKGNFPGRFSGRQFSNSRSEMNVSTLELGDSALYLCASSSQGVDTEAFFGQGTRLTVV.

This clone has a handful of counts. The chain carries TRBV30 and TRBJ1-2; TRBD1 matches 7 bases. Germline CDR1 and CDR2: GTSNPN and SVGIG (reference sequence). Losses at the gene ends were 1 base for V and 8 bases for J; bases not matched to a gene: 7. The CDR3 spans 13 residues. In DNA form, the CDR3 reads TGTGCCTGGAGTGGACAGGGAGTGGGAGGCTACACCTTC. Its translation is CAWSGQGVGGYTF.

The gene calls are TRBV19 and TRBJ2-3, with 16 nucleotides matching TRBD2. J gave up 1 base and V 5 bases, and 3 bases lay outside the gene matches. The CDR3 contains 17 residues. From germline, CDR1 is LNHDA and CDR2 SQIVND (reference sequence). Here the CDR3 reads CASSLGLAGGGTDTQYF. CDR3 coding DNA: TGTGCCAGTAGTTTGGGACTAGCGGGGGGGGGCACAGATACGCAGTATTTT.

The J gene is TRBJ1-2, the V gene TRBV13; TRBD1 might be the D (5 bases). Germline V CDR1 and CDR2: PRHDT, FYEKMQ (reference sequence). The length of the CDR3 is 13 residues. Between the trimmed V and J ends, which lost 11 bases and 4 bases, there was a span of 17 bases. CDR3 nucleotides: TGTGCCGCGTGGGCCAGGGCTATCTATGGCTACACCTTC. It is translated as CAAWARAIYGYTF.

The CDR3 loop is CASSSQGSPYEQYF. As DNA, the CDR3 is TGTGCCAGCAGTTCTCAGGGGAGCCCCTACGAGCAGTACTTC. The chain recombines TRBV27 with TRBJ2-7; D perhaps matches TRBD1 (6 bases). Trimming pared 4 bases from V and 2 bases from J, leaving 12 bases between. CDR1 MNHEY and CDR2 SMNVEV come from the germline V gene (reference sequence). This CDR3 is 14 amino acids long.

The J gene is TRBJ2-2, the V gene TRBV6-6; a weak D match, TRBD2 (5 bases). Trimming pared 2 bases from V and 4 bases from J, leaving 14 bases between. This CDR3 is 16 amino acids long. From germline, CDR1 is MNHNY and CDR2 SVGAGI (reference sequence). The CDR3 DNA reads as TGTGCCAGCAGTTACCCCACTACTCTAGCCACCGGGGAGCTGTTTTTT. Protein sequence: CASSYPTTLATGELFF.

This clone was detected only once. This chain connects TRBV9 to TRBJ2-5, with D tentatively TRBD1 (6 bases). This CDR3 is built from 13 residues. V was cut by 3 bases and J by 5 bases, with 11 bases left in between. Per germline, CDR1 SGDLS and CDR2 YYNGEE. In nucleotides, the CDR3 is TGTGCCAGCAGCGCGGGGACATGGGAGACCCAGTACTTC. This translates into CASSAGTWETQYF.

The chain joins TRBV7-9 to TRBJ1-2; D unresolved. This CDR3 is built from 12 residues. V lost 3 bases and J lost 7, with 9 bases in between. The germline CDR1 and CDR2 sequences are SEHNR and FQNEAQ (reference sequence). CDR3 sequence (DNA): TGTGCCAGCAGCTTGACGGGAGGTGGCTACACCTTC. Translation gives CASSLTGGGYTF.

The chain combines TRBV4-1 with TRBJ1-5, with no clear D. CDR3 length: 15 residues. Germline V CDR1 and CDR2: MGHRA, YSYEKL. V was cut by 5 bases and J by 3 bases, with 14 bases left in between. The CDR3 region is CASSGIAAPNQPQHF. The CDR3, as DNA: TGCGCCAGCAGCGGAATAGCAGCTCCCAATCAGCCCCAGCATTTT.

The chain recombines TRBV5-1 with TRBJ1-2; 9 nucleotides agree with TRBD1. CDR3 size: 15 residues. The germline V gene encodes CDR1 SGHRS and CDR2 YFSETQ. Trimming took 4 bases from V and 2 from J; bases not matched to a gene: 6. The CDR3 DNA reads TGCGCCAGCAGCCAATTCGGACAGGGGAACTATGGCTACACCTTC. Translating it yields CASSQFGQGNYGYTF.

The chain has TRBV7-7 and TRBJ2-3; 8 nucleotides align to TRBD2. Germline CDR1 is SSHAT and CDR2 is FNYEAQ (reference sequence). The CDR3 contains 13 residues. The V segment lost 4 bases and the J segment 5 bases; nucleotides outside the gene matches: 2. As DNA, the CDR3 is TGTGCCAGCAGCTCGGGACTAGTAGATACGCAGTATTTT. Protein product: CASSSGLVDTQYF.

The chain links TRBV19 to TRBJ2-5; D might be TRBD2 (6 bases). Per germline, CDR1 LNHDA and CDR2 SQIVND (reference sequence). This CDR3 contains 13 residues. Trimming stripped 1 base from V and 11 bases from J, with 14 bases between. The CDR3 nucleotides read TGTGCCAGTAGTATAGGGGGAACCCGGGAGCAGTACTTC. Its protein is CASSIGGTREQYF.

The J gene is TRBJ2-5, the V gene TRBV5-4, with 14 bases that match TRBD2. The end of the DNA fits TRBJ2-7 better, so the J call may be wrong. Germline loops: CDR1 SGHNT, CDR2 YYREEE (reference sequence). The CDR3 spans 15 residues. CDR3 coding DNA: TGTGCCAGCAGCTCGGGACTAGCGGGGGACTACGAGCAGTACTTC. Amino acids: CASSSGLAGDYEQYF.

The chain recombines TRBV2 with TRBJ2-7; D is unresolved. CDR1 and CDR2 (germline): SNHLY, FYNNEI. Trimming stripped 5 bases from V and 0 bases from J, with 5 bases between. The CDR3 totals 12 residues. CDR3 in amino acids: CASSSPSYEQYF. CDR3 in DNA: TGTGCCAGCAGTTCTCCCTCCTACGAGCAGTACTTC.

This clone was seen just once. The rearrangement links TRBV2 to TRBJ1-4; the D is unclear. The CDR3 covers 13 residues. CDR1 is SNHLY and CDR2 is FYNNEI in the germline V gene. The V and J ends lost 6 bases and 3 bases respectively, with 8 bases between them. The DNA of the CDR3 is TGTGCCAGCAGGTACAGTCCTAATGAAAAACTGTTTTTT. Protein: CASRYSPNEKLFF.

The chain couples TRBV5-6 to TRBJ2-3; TRBD1 might be the D (6 bases). Germline loops: CDR1 SGHDT, CDR2 YYEEEE. There are 14 residues in the CDR3. Trimming stripped 2 bases from V and 6 bases from J, with 13 bases between. CDR3 coding DNA: TGTGCCAGCAGCTTTTTGGGGACACGGGATACGCAGTATTTT. Translating it yields CASSFLGTRDTQYF.

The chain employs TRBV27 and TRBJ1-1, with unresolved D. In germline, CDR1 is MNHEY, CDR2 SMNVEV (reference sequence). The CDR3 contains 13 residues. V was pared by 3 bases and J by 1 base, with 6 bases between. CDR3 amino acids: CASSFAGNTEAFF. CDR3 nucleotide sequence: TGTGCCAGCAGTTTCGCGGGGAACACTGAAGCTTTCTTT.

CDR3 bases: TGTGCCAGCAGTGAAGGCAGGGACCAAGAGACCCAGTACTTC. This translates into CASSEGRDQETQYF. The V and J genes are TRBV6-1 and TRBJ2-5, with D maybe TRBD1 (5 bases). Germline CDR1 and CDR2: MNHNS and SASEGT. The V gene lost 1 base and the J gene lost 0 bases, with 6 bases spanning the gap. The CDR3 consists of 14 residues.